This TCR beta chain appears in the sequencing data of a study of T cell clonotyping in hematopoietic cell transplantation. Overall study: Recipient samples before transplant were obtained post-cytoreduction. Points from the study as a whole: Pathologically expanded recipient clonotypes increased progressively from day 30 to day 180 as diversity fell. Graft donor and pretransplant recipient Inverse Simpson Index values predicted broader posttransplant TCR diversity.

Time point specified: recipient sample about 28 days before transplant, after cytoreduction. Recipients were bled about 28 days pretransplant and at posttransplant days 30, 100, 180. V shed 4 bases, J shed 6 bases, and the junction held 4 bases outside the gene matches. The CDR3 runs to 12 residues. From germline, CDR1 is SGHRS and CDR2 YFSETQ. With respect to this clone: What it recognizes is unknown.

Sequencing was performed with immunoSEQ multiplex PCR; in TCRdb, only in-frame clones are kept and a portion is missing. Of approximately 9,300 clones in the sample, 87% were seen once. The sample was peripheral blood mononuclear cells, taken before stem cell transplant. The TCR originated in a woman aged 45-60 years with chronic myeloid leukemia. Some clones in this sample may be carry-over from other donors' samples. The chain recombines TRBV5-1 with TRBJ2-7, with 7 bases that match TRBD2. This chain's CDR3 is CASSPGGPEQYF. As DNA, the CDR3 is TGCGCCAGCAGCCCGGGAGGCCCCGAGCAGTACTTC.